The rows below give T cell receptor beta chains drawn from one sample of a study of molecular identifiers for immune sequencing clone quantification. From the PCR reads, TCRdb called clonotypes with MiXCR, one entry per CDR3 protein. The sample consists of approximately 97,000 distinct CDR3 sequences, 30% to 35% of them appearing once. Sequencing input: naive CD8+ T cells from blood, with Jurkat cell RNA spiked in. The receptor set was obtained from a human donor in good health. Some libraries in this study had Jurkat cell RNA spiked in. Both conserved end residues are part of each CDR3. A D gene is named only where the DNA matches it firmly. Clone sizes are given selectively: once, few, many, or a class where the clone is expanded.

>TRBV11-2|TRBJ2-3|few|.
CASRPSLTDTQYF
TGTGCCAGCAGACCATCTCTCACAGATACGCAGTATTTT
>TRBV4-3|TRBJ2-7|.|.
CASSQERLSYERYF
TGCGCCAGCAGCCAAGAGAGGCTGAGCTACGAGCGGTACTTC
>TRBV6-2/TRBV6-3|TRBJ1-1|.|TRBD1
CASSYAGTANTEAFF
TGTGCCAGCAGTTACGCCGGGACAGCGAACACTGAAGCTTTCTTT
>TRBV7-8|TRBJ2-7|.|.
CASSFRGPKFFSYEQYF
TGTGCCAGCAGCTTCCGGGGACCGAAGTTCTTTTCCTACGAGCAGTACTTC
>TRBV10-2|TRBJ2-3|.|TRBD2
CASSEAGLANTDTQYF
TGCGCCAGCAGTGAAGCTGGACTAGCGAACACAGATACGCAGTATTTT
>TRBV4-1|TRBJ2-7|.|TRBD2
CASSQDKAGAYEQYF
TGCGCCAGCAGCCAAGATAAAGCGGGAGCCTACGAGCAGTACTTC
>TRBV5-6|TRBJ2-7|many|.
CASSFGQGNDEQYF
TGTGCCAGCAGCTTCGGTCAGGGCAACGACGAGCAGTACTTC
>TRBV6-6|TRBJ1-2|many|.
CASSYSINYGYTF
TGTGCCAGCAGTTATTCGATAAACTATGGCTACACCTTC
>TRBV5-5|TRBJ2-3|.|.
CASSFTGRTSTDTQYF
TGTGCCAGCAGCTTTACCGGACGGACTAGCACAGATACGCAGTATTTT
>TRBV11-2|TRBJ1-4|few|.
CASRQDGEKLFF
TGTGCCAGCAGACAGGATGGGGAAAAACTGTTTTTT
>TRBV9|TRBJ1-2|.|.
CASSVGYRDPGYGYTF
TGTGCCAGCAGCGTGGGCTATAGGGACCCTGGCTATGGCTACACCTTC
>TRBV28|TRBJ2-7|many|.
CASSFGPPGYEQYF
TGTGCCAGCAGTTTTGGGCCGCCGGGCTACGAGCAGTACTTC
>TRBV20-1|TRBJ1-4|medium-sized|.
CSAVEGGGLGYDEKLFF
TGCAGTGCTGTGGAGGGTGGGGGCTTGGGGTATGATGAAAAACTGTTTTTT
>TRBV12-3/TRBV12-4|TRBJ2-3|.|TRBD2
CASSLIAGVTDTQYF
TGTGCCAGCAGTTTAATCGCGGGGGTCACAGATACGCAGTATTTT
>TRBV28|TRBJ2-3|many|.
CASSSTTDTQYF
TGTGCCAGCAGTTCTACCACAGATACGCAGTATTTT
>TRBV29-1|TRBJ2-7|.|.
CSVEGTATSTYEQYF
TGCAGCGTTGAAGGGACAGCGACTAGCACCTACGAGCAGTACTTC
>TRBV18|TRBJ2-7|few|.
CASSPPKGLGYEQYF
TGTGCCAGCTCACCACCGAAGGGCTTGGGTTACGAGCAGTACTTC
>TRBV7-2|TRBJ1-2|.|.
CASSPVTNPYGYTF
TGTGCCAGCAGTCCAGTCACCAACCCCTATGGCTACACCTTC
>TRBV7-8|TRBJ2-1|.|.
CASVRTASQEQFF
TGTGCCAGCGTGCGGACCGCTTCTCAGGAGCAGTTCTTC
>TRBV7-6|TRBJ1-1|few|TRBD1
CASSLEGGASEAFF
TGTGCCAGCAGCTTAGAAGGGGGCGCGTCCGAAGCTTTCTTT
>TRBV7-8|TRBJ2-1|many|TRBD2
CASSFGTRNEQFF
TGTGCCAGCAGCTTTGGGACTAGAAATGAGCAGTTCTTC
>TRBV27|TRBJ2-1|few|TRBD2
CASRTSGYNEQFF
TGTGCCAGCAGAACTAGCGGCTACAATGAGCAGTTCTTC
>TRBV6-5|TRBJ1-3|few|.
CASSYSSGLPGNTIYF
TGTGCCAGCAGTTACTCGTCCGGGCTCCCTGGAAACACCATATATTTT
>TRBV6-2/TRBV6-3|TRBJ2-3|.|.
CASSSQGDTQYF
TGTGCCAGCAGTTCCCAGGGGGATACGCAGTATTTT
>TRBV9|TRBJ1-5|.|.
CASSPEGGYNQPQHF
TGTGCCAGCAGCCCCGAGGGGGGATATAATCAGCCCCAGCATTTT